Below, one T cell receptor (beta chain) is given with its context. What it recognizes is unknown. A read error may produce the germline difference seen at one junction end. These data belong to a study of cytomegalovirus exposure and HLA in healthy donors. Study outcomes and limitations: In vitro work confirmed that a few CMV-associated chains recognize CMV antigens. When analyzed later, a missense DCLRE1C variant was found to be linked to TCR beta V- and J-gene trimming. Presence/absence analyses rested on an assumption that sequencing depth was roughly uniform across donors. CMV serostatus was the only immune exposure information that was available.

PCR amplification relied on 60 Vbeta primers (plus 13 Jbeta primers). TCRdb's table, derived via immunoSEQ multiplex PCR, lists solely in-frame clones and lacks some. The table records around 200,000 clones, roughly three quarters of them present only once. The CDR3 runs to 15 residues. Germline CDR1 and CDR2: SGDLS and YYNGEE. Sequenced input: PBMCs. The chain employs TRBV9 and TRBJ2-6, with a possible D match to TRBD1 (5 bases). This clonotype originated in a man aged 50-59 years in good health and CMV-seronegative. CDR3 region: CASRGLLSGANGLTF. CDR3 bases: TGTGCCAGCAGAGGGTTACTCTCTGGGGCCAACGGCCTGACTTTC.